This T cell receptor (beta chain) emerged from a study of identifying expanded T cells in peripheral blood. Germline CDR1 is SGHTA and CDR2 is FQGNSA. V was trimmed by 6 bases and J by 0 bases, leaving 15 bases between them. This CDR3 comprises 16 residues. Generated by immunoSEQ multiplex PCR, the TCRdb table keeps only in-frame clones and is missing some. This sample has more than 50,000 clones, with about 80% found just once. The clonotype originates from a person between 18 and 70 years old in good health. Sequencing input: blood. The chain joins TRBV7-2 to TRBJ2-1, with D perhaps TRBD1 or TRBD2 (5 bases each). The chain's CDR3 is CASRVEGTISYNEQFF. The CDR3 nucleotides are TGTGCCAGCAGAGTAGAGGGGACCATCTCCTACAATGAGCAGTTCTTC.